The 20 T cell receptor beta chains below all came from one sample that was sequenced in a study of beta chain features in type 1 diabetes (dated by TCRdb to 2016 to 2018). Their specific antigens are unknown. Libraries were constructed by the immunoSEQ multiplex PCR assay. The entire isolated RNA was reverse transcribed using the High Capacity cDNA Reverse Transcription Kit, and thus expressed TCRB transcripts were sequenced. The table was pulled from immuneACCESS by TCRdb, which kept in-frame rearrangements only. Such tables lose some clones; where checked, under half of the loss comes from unresolved V genes, and the rest has no known cause. The sample data list 120,000 or so clones, and roughly 17% of these were observed just once. The ten largest clones take up 2.6% of the sample. The paper as a whole reports these results and caveats: Type 1 diabetes patients showed a moderate but significant shortening of TCRB CDR3 length in all four CD4+ subsets.

What was sequenced was central memory CD4+ T cells from blood. Receptor source: a man younger than 30 with type 1 diabetes.

This chain links TRBV4-2 with TRBJ2-3; D gene ambiguous. This CDR3 region has 14 residues. Germline V gene lookup returns CDR1 LGHNA and CDR2 YNFKEQ. Trimming took 5 bases from V and 2 from J, leaving 11 bases between them. The CDR3 loop reads CASSGYSYTDTQYF. Written as DNA, the CDR3 is TGTGCCAGCAGCGGATACAGTTACACAGATACGCAGTATTTT.

Points on this clone: It differs at one base from a far larger clone, so likely a read error. V usage is TRBV11-2 and J usage is TRBJ2-3; no firm D call. Trimming left V 5 bases short and J 0 bases short, with 3 bases between. Germline lookup yields CDR1 SGHAT and CDR2 FQNNGV. The CDR3 sequence is 12 residues long. The CDR3 DNA follows: TGTGCCAGCAGCATAAGCACAGATACGCAGTATTTT. This gives the protein CASSISTDTQYF.

This clone turned up a few times. The J gene is TRBJ2-2, the V gene TRBV2, with unresolved D. CDR1 is SNHLY and CDR2 is FYNNEI in the germline V gene. V was shortened by 5 bases and J by 0 bases, with 13 bases between the two germline ends. There are 16 residues in the CDR3. The CDR3 DNA is TGTGCCAGCAGTCCCCAACGGGTCCCGAACACCGGGGAGCTGTTTTTT. Translation gives CASSPQRVPNTGELFF.

This clone was counted a few times. This sequence joins TRBV2 and TRBJ1-2; no clear D. V was pared by 3 bases and J by 4 bases, with 9 bases between. The CDR3 runs to 13 residues. In germline, CDR1 is SNHLY, CDR2 FYNNEI. CDR3 loop: CASSDMVSYGYTF. In DNA, the CDR3 is TGTGCCAGCAGTGATATGGTCAGCTATGGCTACACCTTC.

The chain has TRBV30 and TRBJ2-6; D is possibly TRBD1 (6 bases). V was trimmed by 5 bases and J by 4 bases, leaving 12 bases between them. Germline V gene sequence: CDR1 GTSNPN, CDR2 SVGIG (reference sequence). CDR3 length: 14 residues. DNA for the CDR3: TGTGCCTGGGAAACAGGGACGGGGGCCAACGTCCTGACTTTC. It specifies CAWETGTGANVLTF.

Points on this clone: The identical CDR3 is also encoded by other nucleotide sequences in the sample. The V and J genes are TRBV7-2 and TRBJ1-5; a possible D gene is TRBD1 (5 bases). Per germline, CDR1 SGHTA and CDR2 FQGNSA. The CDR3 runs 13 residues. V was shortened by 5 bases and J by 5 bases, with 10 bases between the two germline ends. Written as DNA, the CDR3 is TGTGCCAGCAGCGTCCGGGGGGATCAGCCCCAGCATTTT. This translates into CASSVRGDQPQHF.

A few counts support this clone. This same CDR3 is encoded by further DNA sequences in the sample. This chain's CDR3 is CASSVGGSDNEQFF. The CDR3 coding sequence is TGTGCCAGCAGCGTAGGAGGTAGTGACAATGAGCAGTTCTTC. The chain employs TRBV9 and TRBJ2-1; D not certain. Looked up from germline, CDR1 is SGDLS and CDR2 is YYNGEE. Trimming removed 0 bases at V and 5 bases at J, with 9 bases between. The CDR3 spans 14 residues.

At least ten counts were recorded for this clone. The chain links TRBV28 to TRBJ2-3, with a weak D call TRBD2 (5 bases). Germline CDR1 and CDR2: MDHEN and SYDVKM. Trimming pared 2 bases from V and 2 bases from J, leaving 20 bases between. CDR3 length: 18 residues. The CDR3 here is CASSLAGGTESHTDTQYF. Written as DNA, the CDR3 is TGTGCCAGCAGTTTAGCAGGAGGCACCGAGTCACACACAGATACGCAGTATTTT.

The rearrangement joins TRBV7-2 to TRBJ2-7; D is undetermined. V lost 1 base and J 2 bases, leaving 9 bases between the germline ends. CDR3 length equals 14 residues. The germline CDR1 and CDR2 sequences are SGHTA and FQGNSA. DNA of the CDR3: TGTGCCAGCAGCTTAGGAGCAGCCACCTACGAGCAGTACTTC. It encodes CASSLGAATYEQYF.

The rearrangement links TRBV5-1 to TRBJ1-2, with 10 bases aligning to TRBD1. The CDR3 is 15 amino acids. CDR1 and CDR2 from the germline V gene are SGHRS and YFSETQ. The V and J ends lost 4 bases and 0 bases, in that order; junction bases with no gene match: 3. Here the CDR3 reads CASSRDRGTNYGYTF. The CDR3 DNA reads TGCGCCAGCAGCCGGGACAGGGGAACTAACTATGGCTACACCTTC. Together with reference TRBV5-1 and TRBJ1-2, the CDR3 gives the full variable domain: KAGVTQTPRYLIKTRGQQVTLSCSPISGHRSVSWYQQTPGQGLQFLFEYFSETQRNKGNFPGRFSGRQFSNSRSEMNVSTLELGDSALYLCASSRDRGTNYGYTFGSGTRLTVV.

This clone was detected a few times. The genes are TRBV25-1 and TRBJ1-6; possible D gene TRBD1, 5 bases. The CDR3 consists of 15 residues. The V gene lost 4 bases and the J gene lost 3 bases, with 10 bases spanning the gap. The germline V gene has CDR1 MGHDK and CDR2 SYGVNS. The CDR3 DNA sequence: TGTGCCAGCAGTGTTACAGGCGACTATAATTCACCCCTCCACTTT. The encoded protein is CASSVTGDYNSPLHF.

The chain is built from TRBV11-2 and TRBJ2-1; 10 bases fit TRBD2. CDR3 size: 17 residues. The V gene end was trimmed by 2 bases and the J gene end by 7 bases; junction bases not matched to a gene: 11. In germline, CDR1 is SGHAT, CDR2 FQNNGV. The CDR3 DNA follows: TGTGCCAGCAGCTTATACCCCAGAGCGGGAGGGGGTAATGAGCAGTTCTTC. Encoded protein: CASSLYPRAGGGNEQFF.

This clone qualifies as medium-sized. The CDR3 DNA is TGTGCCAGCAGCCGGACTAGCGGCAGCACAGATACGCAGTATTTT. Encoded protein: CASSRTSGSTDTQYF. This chain joins TRBV7-9 and TRBJ2-3; 10 bases fit TRBD2. The CDR3 totals 15 residues. V was pared by 5 bases and J by 0 bases, with 2 bases of the junction left unmatched. The V gene's germline CDR1 is SEHNR and CDR2 FQNEAQ (reference sequence).

This clone was seen only a few times. The rearrangement links TRBV30 to TRBJ1-2; the D gene is possibly TRBD1 (6 bases). CDR1 and CDR2 (germline): GTSNPN, SVGIG (reference sequence). V lost 1 base and J 6 bases, leaving 12 bases between the germline ends. This CDR3 has 13 residues. The CDR3 DNA is TGTGCCTGGAGTGCCGGACAGACTGATGGCTACACCTTC. This gives the protein CAWSAGQTDGYTF.

This clone appeared a few times. The chain's CDR3 is CAWSILSGTRTDTQYF. In nucleotides, the CDR3 is TGTGCCTGGAGTATATTAAGCGGGACCCGCACAGATACGCAGTATTTT. This chain links TRBV30 with TRBJ2-3, with 7 bases aligning to TRBD2. The J segment lost 1 base and the V segment lost 2 bases, leaving 9 bases of the junction unmatched. Germline V gene lookup returns CDR1 GTSNPN and CDR2 SVGIG (reference sequence). This CDR3 contains 16 residues.

The J gene is TRBJ2-5, the V gene TRBV4-2; the match to TRBD1 covers 8 bases. The trim removed 1 base at V and 5 bases at J, leaving 6 bases unmatched. Per the germline V gene, CDR1 is LGHNA and CDR2 is YNFKEQ. This CDR3 has 15 amino acids. The chain's CDR3 is CASSQGRTGLETQYF. CDR3 in DNA: TGTGCCAGCAGCCAAGGAAGGACAGGGCTGGAGACCCAGTACTTC.

The CDR3 loop reads CAWSVLGTNTKLQFF. The CDR3 DNA reads as TGTGCCTGGAGTGTATTGGGGACAAATACTAAATTGCAGTTCTTC. The rearrangement uses TRBV30 and TRBJ2-1; D possibly corresponds to TRBD1 (6 bases). Germline lookup yields CDR1 GTSNPN and CDR2 SVGIG (reference sequence). The V and J ends lost 0 bases and 12 bases respectively, with 21 bases between them. CDR3 length: 15 amino acids.

This clone has more than one count but fewer than ten. The chain has TRBV4-1 and TRBJ2-5; D may be TRBD1 (6 bases). Trimming removed 2 bases from V and 2 bases from J, with 18 bases in between. CDR1 is MGHRA and CDR2 is YSYEKL in the germline V gene. The CDR3 covers 17 residues. The CDR3 reads CASSQHNLDRYQETQYF. The CDR3 DNA follows: TGCGCCAGCAGCCAACACAACCTGGACAGATATCAAGAGACCCAGTACTTC.

This clone was detected a few times. The genes are TRBV7-9 and TRBJ2-6, with D tentatively TRBD2 (5 bases). The germline V gene has CDR1 SEHNR and CDR2 FQNEAQ (reference sequence). The CDR3 has 15 residues. Trimming stripped 1 base from V and 1 base from J, with 5 bases between. The CDR3 loop is CASSLGGSGANVLTF. CDR3 DNA sequence: TGTGCCAGCAGCTTAGGAGGGTCTGGGGCCAACGTCCTGACTTTC.

The CDR3 DNA reads TGTGCCAGCAGCTTGGACAGGGGGGCAGGAAAGGGTGAAGCTTTCTTT. As protein: CASSLDRGAGKGEAFF. The rearrangement links TRBV7-9 to TRBJ1-1, with 10 bases lining up with TRBD1. Per germline, CDR1 SEHNR and CDR2 FQNEAQ (reference sequence). The length of the CDR3 is 16 residues. V lost 3 bases to trimming and J lost 7 bases; unmatched junction nucleotides: 11.